This T cell receptor (beta chain) is from a study of CXCR3-negative and CXCR3-positive naive CD8 T cells (dated by TCRdb to the late 2010s). About the full investigation: In total, about 135 million TRB reads were obtained, corresponding to roughly 1.5 +/- 0.3 million reads per library. Naive subsets from several donors and memory cells from 3 donors were included in the TRBV-TRBJ cluster analysis. The diversity and physicochemical repertoire analyses included 11 donors pooled from two independent experiments.

The listed sequencing device is NextSeq 550. The Human TCR Profiling Kit (MiLaboratory) was used to make UMI-labeled 5' RACE TRB cDNA libraries. cDNA synthesis used the entire amount of extracted RNA, and PCR amplification then used the entire amount of cDNA produced. The libraries were made side by side, with each library going through the same number of PCR cycles. The authors processed their data as follows. MIGEC and MiXCR extracted about 50,000 +/- 10,000 unique UMI-labeled TRB cDNA molecules per library, requiring at least two reads per UMI. Each library averaged roughly 36,000 +/- 9,600 functional in-frame TRB CDR3 nucleotide clonotypes without stop codons. After each sample was downsampled to 5000 UMI-labeled TRB molecules, VDJtools was used to calculate diversity metrics such as normalized Shannon-Wiener and Chao1. VDJtools was used to calculate clonotype-size-weighted physicochemical properties of the central five CDR3 residues, namely interaction energy, strength, volume and Kidera factor 4. The reads were reprocessed in TCRdb, with one entry per CDR3 protein sequence and no accompanying DNA. The V and J calls reflect TCRdb's pipeline rather than the authors' work. The sample has approximately 66,000 distinct CDR3 sequences on record. The ten largest clones represent nearly 1.5% of the sample.

Here is what the overall study found, with its caveats: Compared with CXCR3-negative naive cells, CXCR3-positive naive cells had TRB CDR3s with higher hydrophobicity (lower Kidera factor 4), lower energy, and higher strength and volume indices. Because surface CD5, which is linked to self-reactivity in mice, was comparable between the naive subsets, TCR interaction strength was also inferred from TRB CDR3 physicochemical properties. CXCR3 expression partially decreased after cryopreservation, so most assays used freshly isolated PBMCs. Comparably high repertoire diversity was found in both naive subsets, whereas much lower repertoire diversity was found in memory CD8+ T cells. Naive CXCR3-negative and CXCR3-positive cells from the same donor showed similar TRBV-TRBJ usage, whereas memory cells showed distinct patterns.

Each CD8+ T cell subset was flow-sorted in triplicate, with over 250,000 cells per subset placed directly into RLT lysis buffer. To exclude memory contaminants, naive CD8+ T cells were stringently defined as CD45RO-CCR7+CD27+CD95-. Using standard density gradient centrifugation, peripheral blood mononuclear cells were isolated from buffy coats. A FACSAria III was used to flow-sort naive CXCR3-negative and CXCR3-positive CD8+ T cells. Total RNA was extracted from sorted cells with an RNeasy Mini Kit. To note about this clonotype: Its antigen is unknown.

CDR1 and CDR2, per the germline V gene, are MGHDK and SYGVNS. The CDR3 goes from the cysteine to the phenylalanine over 13 residues. DNA is not recorded here. Sample: naive CXCR3- CD8+ T cells from blood. Reading the label with the study, this specimen's cell subset or site is: CD45RO-CCR7+CD27+CD95- naive CD8+ T cells lacking CXCR3 (TNR3-). The chain uses TRBV25-1 and TRBJ1-1; as DNA is missing, the TRBD1 call by TCRdb cannot be tested. This sequence originates from a human donor in good health. Some clones in this sample may be carry-over from other donors' samples. The CDR3 region reads CASSEQGITEAFF.